The 13 T cell receptor beta chains presented below share a single source sample, sequenced in a study of T cells in Graves' hyperthyroidism and ophthalmopathy. It was RNA transcripts that yielded the amplified TCR beta CDR3 regions. First-round RT-PCR of the TCR CDR3 relied on the HTBI primer set. Each CDR3 protein is one row after TCRdb ran MiXCR on the multiplex PCR reads. The table has hundreds of thousands of distinct CDR3 sequences, around 14% seen once; the top ten hold more than 5%. Sequences were obtained from blood. The origin of the receptors is a woman in her 30s with Graves' hyperthyroidism that later progressed to Graves' ophthalmopathy.

The genes are TRBV19 and TRBJ1-1, with 7 positions matching TRBD1. With V trimmed by 3 bases and J by 8 bases, 6 bases remained unmatched. The CDR3 totals 13 residues. CDR1 LNHDA and CDR2 SQIVND come from the germline V gene (reference sequence). This CDR3 is CASSISGGREAFF. As DNA, the CDR3 is TGTGCCAGTAGTATCTCAGGGGGTAGAGAAGCTTTCTTT.

As concerns this clonotype: The junction departs from germline at one end; a sequencing error may be responsible. J is TRBJ2-2 and V is TRBV6-6, with 9 bases aligning to TRBD1. Germline V gene data show CDR1 as MNHNY and CDR2 as SVGAGI (reference sequence). This CDR3 has 14 amino acids. The CDR3 reads CASSYALRQGGLFF. CDR3 nucleotide sequence: TGTGCCAGCAGTTACGCACTAAGACAGGGGGGGCTGTTTTTT.

This clonotype has more than one count but fewer than ten. A much larger clone lies a single base off, so this may be a read error. The rearrangement uses TRBV6-1 and TRBJ2-3; 7 bases are shared with TRBD1. V was clipped by 6 bases and J by 4 bases; unmatched bases: 7. There are 14 residues in the CDR3. CDR1 is MNHNS, CDR2 SASEGT, per germline. The CDR3 DNA reads as TGTGCCAGCAGGGCCGGGACAGCCGCAGATACGCAGTATTTT. This encodes CASRAGTAADTQYF.

Comment on this clonotype: A much bigger clone sits one base away, suggesting this may be a read error. The chain recombines TRBV10-3 with TRBJ2-2; 10 bases match TRBD1. The CDR3 totals 17 residues. CDR1 and CDR2 from the germline V gene are ENHRY and SYGVKD. CDR3 nucleotide sequence: TGTGCCATCAGCTACGAATGGGACAGGGGAAGAACCGGGGAGCTGCTTTTT. This codes for CAISYEWDRGRTGELLF.

There are many counts of this clonotype. J is TRBJ2-7 and V is TRBV5-1; 8 bases match TRBD1. This CDR3 is built from 15 residues. V trimming: 2 bases; J trimming: 0 bases; junction bases outside the gene matches: 4. Germline V gene sequence: CDR1 SGHRS, CDR2 YFSETQ. Here the CDR3 reads CASSFVGTGSYEQYF. CDR3 in DNA: TGCGCCAGCAGCTTTGTGGGGACAGGCTCCTACGAGCAGTACTTC.

This clonotype was seen only a few times. The chain carries TRBV20-1 and TRBJ1-5; 7 nucleotides align to TRBD1. This CDR3 has 18 amino acids. From germline, CDR1 is DFQATT and CDR2 SNEGSKA (reference sequence). V shed 5 bases and J 0 bases; nucleotides not matched to a gene: 16. The CDR3 loop is CSASRQGGVLSSNQPQHF. The CDR3 coding sequence is TGCAGTGCTTCCCGGCAGGGGGGGGTGCTGAGTAGCAATCAGCCCCAGCATTTT.

This clonotype has more than one count but fewer than ten. The genes are TRBV20-1 and TRBJ1-5; no reliable D call. This CDR3 contains 14 residues. The germline gives CDR1 DFQATT, CDR2 SNEGSKA (reference sequence). V lost 5 bases and J lost 5, with 16 bases in between. The CDR3 region is CSARKGPRDQPQHF. The CDR3 coding sequence is TGCAGTGCTCGAAAGGGTCCCCGGGATCAGCCCCAGCATTTT.

There are many counts of this clonotype. V is TRBV10-3 and J is TRBJ2-3, with TRBD2 matching 9 bases. Germline CDR1 and CDR2: ENHRY and SYGVKD. The CDR3 is 15 amino acids. V trimming: 6 bases; J trimming: 6 bases; junction bases outside the gene matches: 10. The CDR3, as DNA: TGTGCCATCAGAGTTAGCGGGAGTGAACGGGATACGCAGTATTTT. Encoded protein: CAIRVSGSERDTQYF.

The genes are TRBV11-3 and TRBJ2-5; the D is unclear. This CDR3 comprises 13 residues. Germline CDR1 and CDR2: SGHNT and YENEEA. Trimming removed 2 bases at V and 6 bases at J, with 10 bases between. CDR3 protein: CASSLPAIKTQYF. CDR3 nucleotide sequence: TGTGCCAGCAGCTTACCAGCTATAAAGACCCAGTACTTC.

This clonotype was recorded at least ten times. The chain carries TRBV6-2 or TRBV6-3 and TRBJ1-2; D gene unclear. Per germline, CDR1 MNHEY and CDR2 SVGEGT. This CDR3 has 15 amino acids. V was pared by 0 bases and J by 5 bases, with 13 bases between. The CDR3, as DNA: TGTGCCAGCAGTTACTCGAGTGGCGGATCTTATGGCTACACCTTC. This codes for CASSYSSGGSYGYTF.

This clonotype was seen ten or more times. This chain links TRBV29-1 with TRBJ2-1; weak D call: TRBD2 (7 bases). CDR3 length equals 14 residues. CDR1 and CDR2 (germline): SQVTM, ANQGSEA. Trimming removed 5 bases at V and 0 bases at J, with 11 bases between. This CDR3 reads CSVQGRASYNEQFF. Written as DNA, the CDR3 is TGCAGCGTTCAGGGGAGGGCCTCCTACAATGAGCAGTTCTTC.

This clonotype was counted many times. CDR3 residues: CASSLTSRNEQYF. CDR3 nucleotide sequence: TGTGCCAGCAGTTTAACGTCCAGGAACGAGCAGTACTTC. The genes are TRBV12-3 or TRBV12-4 and TRBJ2-7; D gene unclear. V was clipped by 2 bases and J by 5 bases, with 10 bases between them. CDR3 size: 13 residues.

This clonotype appeared many times. The chain joins TRBV7-2 to TRBJ1-1; the D is unclear. From germline, CDR1 is SGHTA and CDR2 FQGNSA. The CDR3 runs 14 residues. V lost 2 bases and J 3 bases, leaving 10 bases between the germline ends. The CDR3 protein is CASSLMRLDTEAFF. CDR3 in DNA: TGTGCCAGCAGCTTAATGAGGCTAGACACTGAAGCTTTCTTT.